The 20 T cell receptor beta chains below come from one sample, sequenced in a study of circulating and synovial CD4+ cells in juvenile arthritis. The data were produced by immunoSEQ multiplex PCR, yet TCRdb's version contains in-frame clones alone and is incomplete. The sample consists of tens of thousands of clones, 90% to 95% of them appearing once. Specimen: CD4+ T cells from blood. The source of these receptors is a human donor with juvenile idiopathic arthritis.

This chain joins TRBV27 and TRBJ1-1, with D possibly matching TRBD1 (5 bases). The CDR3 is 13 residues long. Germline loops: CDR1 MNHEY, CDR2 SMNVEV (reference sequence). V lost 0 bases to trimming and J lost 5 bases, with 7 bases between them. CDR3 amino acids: CASSLSGGTEAFF. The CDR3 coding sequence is TGTGCCAGCAGTTTATCGGGGGGGACTGAAGCTTTCTTT.

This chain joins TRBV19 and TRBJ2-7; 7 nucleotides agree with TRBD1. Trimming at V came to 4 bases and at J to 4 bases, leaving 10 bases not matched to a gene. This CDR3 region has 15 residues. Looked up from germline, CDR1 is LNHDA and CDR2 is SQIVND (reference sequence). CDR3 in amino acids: CASSTRQGHGYEQYF. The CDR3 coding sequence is TGTGCCAGTAGTACCCGACAGGGACACGGGTACGAGCAGTACTTC.

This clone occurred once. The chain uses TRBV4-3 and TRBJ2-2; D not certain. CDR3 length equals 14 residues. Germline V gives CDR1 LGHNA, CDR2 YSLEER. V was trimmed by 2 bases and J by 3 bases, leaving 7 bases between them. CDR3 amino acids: CASSQTVDTGELFF. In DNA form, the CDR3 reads TGCGCCAGCAGCCAAACTGTGGACACCGGGGAGCTGTTTTTT.

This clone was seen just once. The CDR3 loop is CAISRGLAGGEDTQYF. In DNA, the CDR3 is TGTGCCATCAGTCGGGGACTAGCGGGGGGCGAAGATACGCAGTATTTT. The chain is built from TRBV10-3 and TRBJ2-3; 15 bases match TRBD2. The CDR3 runs to 16 residues. Trimming cost V 5 bases and J 5 bases; bases outside gene matches: 5. Per the germline V gene, CDR1 is ENHRY and CDR2 is SYGVKD.

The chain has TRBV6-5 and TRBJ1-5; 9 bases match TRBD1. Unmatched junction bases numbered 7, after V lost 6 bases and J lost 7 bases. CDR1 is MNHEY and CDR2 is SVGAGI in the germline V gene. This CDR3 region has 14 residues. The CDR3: CASRGRQGGQPQHF. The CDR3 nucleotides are TGTGCCAGCAGGGGTAGACAGGGGGGGCAGCCCCAGCATTTT.

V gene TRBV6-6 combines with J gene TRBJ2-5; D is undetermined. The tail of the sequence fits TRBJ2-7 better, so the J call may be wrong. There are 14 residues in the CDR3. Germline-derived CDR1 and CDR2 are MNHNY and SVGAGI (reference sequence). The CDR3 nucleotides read TGTGCCAGCAGTTTCGGAGTTCCCGTCTACGAGCAGTACTTC. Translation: CASSFGVPVYEQYF.

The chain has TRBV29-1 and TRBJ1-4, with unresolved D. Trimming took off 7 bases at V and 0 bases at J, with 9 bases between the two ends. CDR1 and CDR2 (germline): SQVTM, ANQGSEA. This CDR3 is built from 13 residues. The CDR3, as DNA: TGCAGCGCTGGGGAGGCAACTAATGAAAAACTGTTTTTT. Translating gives CSAGEATNEKLFF.

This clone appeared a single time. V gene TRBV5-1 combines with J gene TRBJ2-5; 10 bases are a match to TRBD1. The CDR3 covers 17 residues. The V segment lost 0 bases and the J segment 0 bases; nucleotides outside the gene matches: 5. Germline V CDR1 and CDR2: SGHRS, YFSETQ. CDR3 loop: CASSLGQGAWYQETQYF. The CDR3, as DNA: TGCGCCAGCAGCTTGGGACAGGGGGCATGGTACCAAGAGACCCAGTACTTC.

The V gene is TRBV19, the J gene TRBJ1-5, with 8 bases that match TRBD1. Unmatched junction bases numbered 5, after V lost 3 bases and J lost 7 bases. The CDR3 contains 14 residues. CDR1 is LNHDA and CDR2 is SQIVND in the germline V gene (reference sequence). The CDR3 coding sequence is TGTGCCAGTAGTATGGCAGGGGGCCGGCAGCCCCAGCATTTT. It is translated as CASSMAGGRQPQHF.

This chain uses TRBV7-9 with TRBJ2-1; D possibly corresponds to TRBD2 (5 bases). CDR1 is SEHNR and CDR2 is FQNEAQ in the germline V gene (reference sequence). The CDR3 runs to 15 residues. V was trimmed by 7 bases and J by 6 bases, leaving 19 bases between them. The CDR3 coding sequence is TGTGCCAGCACCATGTCGGAGGTCGCGGTCAATGAGCAGTTCTTC. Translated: CASTMSEVAVNEQFF.

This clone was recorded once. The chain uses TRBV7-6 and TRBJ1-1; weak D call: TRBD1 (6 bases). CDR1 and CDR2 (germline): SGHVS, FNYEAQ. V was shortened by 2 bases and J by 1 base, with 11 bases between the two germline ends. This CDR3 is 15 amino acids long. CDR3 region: CASSLSQGKNTEAFF. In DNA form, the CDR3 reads TGTGCCAGCAGCTTATCACAGGGAAAGAACACTGAAGCTTTCTTT.

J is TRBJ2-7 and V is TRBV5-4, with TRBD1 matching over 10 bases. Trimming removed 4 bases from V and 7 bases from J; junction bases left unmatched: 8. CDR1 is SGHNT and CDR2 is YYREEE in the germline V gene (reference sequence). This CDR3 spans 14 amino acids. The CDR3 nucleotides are TGTGCCAGCAGCGTGGGACAGGGGTTGGGGGAGCAGTACTTC. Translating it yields CASSVGQGLGEQYF.

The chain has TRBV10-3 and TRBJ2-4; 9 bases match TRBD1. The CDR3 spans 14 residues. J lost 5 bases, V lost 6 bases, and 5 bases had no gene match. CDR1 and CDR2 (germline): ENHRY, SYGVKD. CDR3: CAIRDRDRENIQYF. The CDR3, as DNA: TGTGCCATCAGAGACCGGGACAGGGAAAACATTCAGTACTTC.

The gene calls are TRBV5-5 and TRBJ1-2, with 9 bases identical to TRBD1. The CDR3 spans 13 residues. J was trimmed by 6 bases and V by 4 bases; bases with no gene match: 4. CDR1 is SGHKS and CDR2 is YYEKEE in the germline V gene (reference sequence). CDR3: CASSTGTGNGYTF. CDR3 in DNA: TGTGCCAGCAGCACCGGGACAGGGAATGGCTACACCTTC.

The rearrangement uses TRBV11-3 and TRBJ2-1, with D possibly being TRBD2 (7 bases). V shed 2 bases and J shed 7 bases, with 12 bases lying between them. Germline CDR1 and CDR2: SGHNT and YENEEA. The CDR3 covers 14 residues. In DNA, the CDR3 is TGTGCCAGCAGCTTAAGTCGGGGGGCAAATGAGCAGTTCTTC. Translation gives CASSLSRGANEQFF.

Written as DNA, the CDR3 is TGTGCCAGCAGCTCTCCCCCAGCGGGGATAGGCGAGCAGTACTTC. Its protein product is CASSSPPAGIGEQYF. This chain uses TRBV5-4 with TRBJ2-7; 7 positions agree with TRBD2. V shed 3 bases, J shed 6 bases, and the junction held 12 bases outside the gene matches. The CDR3 is 15 amino acids. CDR1 and CDR2 from the germline V gene are SGHNT and YYREEE (reference sequence). Full variable domain (remainder filled in from reference TRBV5-4 and TRBJ2-7): ETGVTQSPTHLIKTRGQQVTLRCSSQSGHNTVSWYQQALGQGPQFIFQYYREEENGRGNFPPRFSGLQFPNYSSELNVNALELDDSALYLCASSSPPAGIGEQYFGPGTRLTVT.

CDR3 sequence reads: CAKPTGPNTGELFF. In DNA form, the CDR3 reads TGTGCCAAACCGACAGGACCGAACACCGGGGAGCTGTTTTTT. This chain links TRBV5-8 with TRBJ2-2; the D gene is possibly TRBD1 (6 bases). Between the trimmed V and J ends, which lost 9 bases and 0 bases, there was a span of 12 bases. The CDR3 loop spans 14 amino acids. Germline lookup yields CDR1 SGHTS and CDR2 YDEGEE. The complete variable domain, with remaining parts taken from reference TRBV5-8 and TRBJ2-2, reads EAGVTQSPTHLIKTRGQQATLRCSPISGHTSVYWYQQALGLGLQFLLWYDEGEERNRGNFPPRFSGRQFPNYSSELNVNALELEDSALYLCAKPTGPNTGELFFGEGSRLTVL.

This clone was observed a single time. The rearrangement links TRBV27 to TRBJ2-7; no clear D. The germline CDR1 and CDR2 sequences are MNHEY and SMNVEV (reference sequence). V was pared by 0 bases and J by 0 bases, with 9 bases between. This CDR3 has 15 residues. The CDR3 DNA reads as TGTGCCAGCAGTTTATCTGTGGCCACCTCCTACGAGCAGTACTTC. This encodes CASSLSVATSYEQYF.

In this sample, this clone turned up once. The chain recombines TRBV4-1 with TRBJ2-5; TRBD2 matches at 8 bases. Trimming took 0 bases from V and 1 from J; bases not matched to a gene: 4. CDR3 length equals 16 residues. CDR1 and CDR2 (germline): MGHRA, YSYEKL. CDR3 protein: CASSQDPGGFQETQYF. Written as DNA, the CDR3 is TGCGCCAGCAGCCAAGACCCGGGGGGGTTCCAAGAGACCCAGTACTTC.

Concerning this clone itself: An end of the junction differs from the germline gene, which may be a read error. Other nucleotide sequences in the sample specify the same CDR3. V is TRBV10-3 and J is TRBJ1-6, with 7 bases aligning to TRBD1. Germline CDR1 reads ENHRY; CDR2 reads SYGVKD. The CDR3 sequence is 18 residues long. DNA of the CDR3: TGTGCCATCAGTGAAGGAGTTTGGACGACAGGGATTAATTCCCCCCTCCACTTT. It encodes CAISEGVWTTGINSPLHF.